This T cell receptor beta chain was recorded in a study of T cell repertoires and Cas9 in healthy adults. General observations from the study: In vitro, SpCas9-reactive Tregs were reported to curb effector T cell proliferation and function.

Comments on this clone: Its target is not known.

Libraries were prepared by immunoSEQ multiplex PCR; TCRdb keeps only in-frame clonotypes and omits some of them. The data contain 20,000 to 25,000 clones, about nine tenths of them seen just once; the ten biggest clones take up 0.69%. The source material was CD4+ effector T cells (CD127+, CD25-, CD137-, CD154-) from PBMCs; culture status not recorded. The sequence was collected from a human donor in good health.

CDR3: CASSPGGEGYGYTF. Here the CDR3 DNA reads TGTGCCAGCAGTCCCGGAGGGGAAGGATATGGCTACACCTTC. The chain joins TRBV6-5 to TRBJ1-2, with D perhaps TRBD1 (5 bases). CDR1 and CDR2 from the germline V gene are MNHEY and SVGAGI. Trimming pared 5 bases from V and 5 bases from J, leaving 15 bases between. The CDR3 has 14 residues.